This T cell receptor beta chain was identified during a study of blood T cell repertoires in COVID-19. Study-level background: The origin of the acute and convalescent COVID-19 samples was the United States, Italy and Spain. T cells, B-cell-depleted T cells, or PBMCs supplied cDNA or gDNA.

This CDR3 region has 14 residues. Germline V CDR1 and CDR2: ENHRY, SYGVKD. J gave up 3 bases and V 6 bases, and 7 bases lay outside the gene matches. Only in-frame clones appear in the TCRdb table, and some are missing; sequencing was by immunoSEQ multiplex PCR. The table lists around 150,000 clones, approximately 86% of them singletons. This receptor was identified in a woman between 55 and 75 years old with active or convalescent COVID-19. V usage is TRBV10-3 and J usage is TRBJ1-2; the match to TRBD1 covers 7 bases. Sequencing was performed on peripheral blood. The CDR3 is CAIRPRQGYYGYTF. The DNA of the CDR3 is TGTGCCATCAGGCCCCGACAGGGTTACTATGGCTACACCTTC.